The rows below give T cell receptor beta chains drawn from one sample of a study of blood T cell repertoires in COVID-19. Libraries were prepared by immunoSEQ multiplex PCR; TCRdb keeps only in-frame clonotypes and omits some of them. The sample lists 200,000 to 250,000 clones, over 80% occurring once. The material sequenced was peripheral blood. These receptors were taken from a human donor in a cohort sampled during active COVID-19. CDR3s leave out the opening cysteine and the closing phenylalanine or tryptophan. Clone size appears in some rows only: once, few, many, or a class for an expanded clone.

TRBV5-5	.	TRBJ1-2	ASSRDRDGYT
TRBV19	.	TRBJ2-7	ASRDWRDYEQY
TRBV19	.	TRBJ2-3	ASSIQGEITDTQY
TRBV19	once	TRBJ2-7	ASSTGGYEQY
TRBV18	.	TRBJ1-5	ASSPTGTGDQPQH
TRBV6-4	once	TRBJ2-7	AFLRGAGEQY
TRBV5-1	.	TRBJ2-5	ASSLVAGEETQY
TRBV19	.	TRBJ1-5	ASSITSGVNQPQH
TRBV5-4	.	TRBJ2-2	ASSLAGGRASTGELF
TRBV27	few	TRBJ2-7	ASSRRGHEQY
TRBV30	.	TRBJ1-1	AWSIGRNTEAF
TRBV18	once	TRBJ2-3	ASSIDRVVQNTQY
TRBV5-1	.	TRBJ2-7	ASSTRDRIAYEQY
TRBV10-2	.	TRBJ1-1	ASSESSGTGKTEAF
TRBV9	.	TRBJ2-7	ASSVAQGAAEQY
TRBV11-2	few	TRBJ2-1	ASSFSGYNEQF
TRBV6-5	once	TRBJ1-1	ASSPQGRNTEAF
TRBV6-2/TRBV6-3	.	TRBJ1-5	ASSYGRVSQPQH
TRBV27	.	TRBJ2-7	ASTYGQGRAIYEQY
TRBV27	.	TRBJ1-4	ASSPYLGADEKLF
TRBV19	.	TRBJ2-7	ASSPGTDYYEQY
TRBV9	.	TRBJ2-5	ASSVDWGRETQY
TRBV6-5	few	TRBJ1-2	ASSFRAGDGYT
TRBV10-1	once	TRBJ2-2	ASSQNDRASTGELF
TRBV18	.	TRBJ1-1	ASSRGGSEAF
TRBV18	once	TRBJ1-1	ASSPAGDTEAF
TRBV29-1	.	TRBJ2-7	SVVPGQGTWEGPYEQY
TRBV5-1	.	TRBJ1-4	ASSLQGGANEKLF
TRBV27	.	TRBJ1-1	ASSSRANTEAF
TRBV27	many	TRBJ2-7	ASSTPGTGNHEQY
TRBV5-4	few	TRBJ2-2	ASSLDRGQGELF
TRBV6-2/TRBV6-3	.	TRBJ2-7	ASSSRQVISYEQY
TRBV7-2	.	TRBJ2-7	ASSSQPTSSEQY
TRBV2	.	TRBJ1-1	ASSELRTVNTEAF
TRBV19	few	TRBJ1-1	ASSINRVQGLNTEAF
TRBV28	.	TRBJ2-6	ASRGSTRSGANVLT
TRBV19	.	TRBJ2-7	ASSTGLRTLYEQY
TRBV24-1	.	TRBJ1-2	ATGAKNRDRGRYGYT
TRBV7-2	once	TRBJ2-7	ASSPQGSGVYEQY
TRBV7-9	once	TRBJ2-1	ASSARTSGRYEQF